The present entry profiles one T cell receptor beta chain with its context. The protocol was immunoSEQ multiplex PCR, while the TCRdb copy is restricted to in-frame clones and leaves out a portion. The sample holds 40,000 to 65,000 clones; around 84% are singletons and the top ten take 5.6%. This sample stems from a study of technical replicates of blood from four donors. This clonotype was sampled from a human donor in good health. Some clones in this sample may be carry-over from other donors' samples. The sample taken for sequencing was PBMCs.

The CDR3 coding sequence is TGTGCCAGCAGCTTGAATCCTCCAGGGTCACCCCTCCACTTT. This codes for CASSLNPPGSPLHF. The rearrangement links TRBV5-8 to TRBJ1-6; D may be TRBD1 (5 bases). Trimming removed 1 base from V and 10 bases from J, with 12 bases in between. CDR1 SGHTS and CDR2 YDEGEE come from the germline V gene. This CDR3 has 14 amino acids.